A selection of T cell receptor beta chains follows, all from one sample in a study of blood T cell repertoires in COVID-19. Measured with immunoSEQ multiplex PCR; TCRdb has only the in-frame clones, and not every one. Of under 150,000 clones listed, 70% to 90% are singletons. The material sequenced was peripheral blood. These receptors originate from a human donor in a cohort sampled during active COVID-19. CDR3s include the opening cysteine and the closing phenylalanine or tryptophan. Each record gives: V gene, J gene, D gene, CDR3 protein, CDR3 DNA. D genes are given only for firm matches.

V gene: TRBV11-2
J gene: TRBJ2-5
D gene: TRBD2
CDR3 protein: CASSSSGLAAETQYF
CDR3 DNA: TGTGCCAGCAGCTCGTCCGGACTAGCCGCGGAGACCCAGTACTTC

V gene: TRBV7-6
J gene: TRBJ1-1
D gene: NA
CDR3 protein: CASTREANTEAFF
CDR3 DNA: TGTGCCAGCACAAGGGAGGCGAACACTGAAGCTTTCTTT

V gene: TRBV6-5
J gene: TRBJ1-2
D gene: TRBD1
CDR3 protein: CASSSRDRGDYGYTF
CDR3 DNA: TGTGCCAGCAGTTCCCGGGACAGGGGTGACTATGGCTACACCTTC

V gene: TRBV4-1
J gene: TRBJ2-7
D gene: TRBD2
CDR3 protein: CASSQGGGVYEQYF
CDR3 DNA: TGCGCCAGCAGCCAAGGGGGGGGAGTCTACGAGCAGTACTTC

V gene: TRBV6-2/TRBV6-3
J gene: TRBJ2-2
D gene: TRBD2
CDR3 protein: CASSPLAGGRSPTGELFF
CDR3 DNA: TGTGCCAGCAGCCCCCTAGCGGGGGGCCGGTCGCCCACCGGGGAGCTGTTTTTT

V gene: TRBV19
J gene: TRBJ1-1
D gene: NA
CDR3 protein: CASTMGGLYTEAFF
CDR3 DNA: TGTGCCAGTACCATGGGGGGGCTCTACACTGAAGCTTTCTTT

V gene: TRBV4-2
J gene: TRBJ1-2
D gene: NA
CDR3 protein: CASSQDITVANYGYTF
CDR3 DNA: TGTGCCAGCAGCCAAGATATAACCGTAGCTAACTATGGCTACACCTTC

V gene: TRBV7-8
J gene: TRBJ2-1
D gene: NA
CDR3 protein: CASSLGRYNEQFF
CDR3 DNA: TGTGCCAGCAGCTTAGGGCGGTACAATGAGCAGTTCTTC

V gene: TRBV10-3
J gene: TRBJ2-7
D gene: TRBD1
CDR3 protein: CAISESGAGGSYEQYF
CDR3 DNA: TGTGCCATCAGTGAGTCGGGGGCAGGGGGCTCCTACGAGCAGTACTTC

V gene: TRBV10-3
J gene: TRBJ2-7
D gene: TRBD2
CDR3 protein: CAISESTSGYEQYF
CDR3 DNA: TGTGCCATCAGTGAGTCCACTAGCGGGTACGAGCAGTACTTC

V gene: TRBV19
J gene: TRBJ2-7
D gene: TRBD2
CDR3 protein: CASSIGLADYEQYF
CDR3 DNA: TGTGCCAGTAGTATTGGGCTAGCGGACTACGAGCAGTACTTC

V gene: TRBV6-5
J gene: TRBJ2-5
D gene: TRBD2
CDR3 protein: CASRMSGVETQYF
CDR3 DNA: TGTGCCAGCAGGATGAGCGGGGTCGAGACCCAGTACTTC

V gene: TRBV19
J gene: TRBJ1-2
D gene: NA
CDR3 protein: CASSIGTVENYGYTF
CDR3 DNA: TGTGCCAGTAGTATAGGGACAGTAGAAAACTATGGCTACACCTTC

V gene: TRBV5-4
J gene: TRBJ1-2
D gene: NA
CDR3 protein: CASSLNQGYYGYTF
CDR3 DNA: TGTGCCAGCAGCTTGAATCAGGGGTACTATGGCTACACCTTC

V gene: TRBV27
J gene: TRBJ2-7
D gene: NA
CDR3 protein: CASSLSAGNMAYEQYF
CDR3 DNA: TGTGCCAGCAGTTTATCAGCCGGGAATATGGCCTACGAGCAGTACTTC

V gene: TRBV7-6
J gene: TRBJ2-1
D gene: TRBD2
CDR3 protein: CASSPSGGVLYNEQFF
CDR3 DNA: TGTGCCAGCAGCCCTAGCGGGGGGGTACTCTACAATGAGCAGTTCTTC

V gene: TRBV5-6
J gene: TRBJ1-2
D gene: NA
CDR3 protein: CASSLGQQYYGYTF
CDR3 DNA: TGTGCCAGCAGCTTGGGACAGCAATACTATGGCTACACCTTC

V gene: TRBV10-3
J gene: TRBJ2-1
D gene: TRBD2
CDR3 protein: CAIRGLAGGGEQFF
CDR3 DNA: TGTGCCATCCGAGGACTAGCGGGGGGCGGTGAGCAGTTCTTC

V gene: TRBV18
J gene: TRBJ2-1
D gene: TRBD1
CDR3 protein: CASSTYRGRNEQFF
CDR3 DNA: TGTGCCAGCTCAACTTACAGGGGGAGGAATGAGCAGTTCTTC

V gene: TRBV19
J gene: TRBJ2-5
D gene: NA
CDR3 protein: CASSMRINQGGTQYF
CDR3 DNA: TGTGCCAGTAGTATGCGAATTAACCAGGGAGGGACCCAGTACTTC

V gene: TRBV10-3
J gene: TRBJ1-1
D gene: NA
CDR3 protein: CAISVTGLNTEAFF
CDR3 DNA: TGTGCCATCAGTGTTACGGGGTTGAACACTGAAGCTTTCTTT

V gene: TRBV6-5
J gene: TRBJ2-7
D gene: NA
CDR3 protein: CATHGGKSTYEQYF
CDR3 DNA: TGTGCCACCCATGGTGGCAAGTCCACCTACGAGCAGTACTTC

V gene: TRBV3-1/TRBV3-2
J gene: TRBJ1-2
D gene: NA
CDR3 protein: CASSSRGDGRVDLNYGYTF
CDR3 DNA: TGTGCCAGCAGCTCCCGAGGAGATGGCAGGGTCGACCTAAACTATGGCTACACCTTC

V gene: TRBV14
J gene: TRBJ2-1
D gene: NA
CDR3 protein: CASSRTNYNEQFF
CDR3 DNA: TGTGCCAGCAGCCGGACAAACTACAATGAGCAGTTCTTC

V gene: TRBV5-1
J gene: TRBJ1-3
D gene: TRBD1
CDR3 protein: CASSTTGNSGNTIYF
CDR3 DNA: TGCGCCAGCAGCACGACAGGGAACTCTGGAAACACCATATATTTT

V gene: TRBV27
J gene: TRBJ1-6
D gene: TRBD1
CDR3 protein: CASSWGQGDSPLHF
CDR3 DNA: TGTGCCAGCAGCTGGGGACAGGGAGATTCACCCCTCCACTTT

V gene: TRBV10-3
J gene: TRBJ2-5
D gene: NA
CDR3 protein: CAIRGAGMGKETQYF
CDR3 DNA: TGTGCCATCAGAGGGGCAGGGATGGGTAAGGAGACCCAGTACTTC

V gene: TRBV14
J gene: TRBJ1-1
D gene: TRBD1
CDR3 protein: CASSQGTGDTEAFF
CDR3 DNA: TGTGCCAGCAGCCAAGGGACAGGGGATACTGAAGCTTTCTTT

V gene: TRBV5-1
J gene: TRBJ2-4
D gene: TRBD1
CDR3 protein: CASSWDSKNIQYF
CDR3 DNA: TGCGCCAGCAGCTGGGACAGCAAAAACATTCAGTACTTC